These 8 T cell receptor beta chains share one sample of origin, sequenced in a study of T cell repertoires in cytomegalovirus infection. TCRdb re-analysed the reads in MiXCR, keeping a single row per CDR3 protein. The sample consists of over 450,000 distinct CDR3 sequences, approximately 10% of them appearing once. The sample taken for sequencing was PBMCs. Every receptor here comes from a human donor in good health (CMV status not recorded). Some clones in this sample may be carry-over from other donors' samples.

This clonotype was observed many times. This chain connects TRBV18 to TRBJ1-4, with a weak D call TRBD1 (6 bases). This CDR3 is built from 14 residues. Trimming removed 8 bases from V and 0 bases from J, with 10 bases in between. Germline CDR1 KGHSH, CDR2 LQKENI. The CDR3: CASSPGATNEKLFF. The CDR3, as DNA: TGTGCCAGCAGCCCAGGGGCAACTAATGAAAAACTGTTTTTT.

There are a few counts of this clonotype. This chain links TRBV18 with TRBJ2-1; 7 nucleotides match TRBD2. This CDR3 has 15 amino acids. Germline CDR1 KGHSH, CDR2 LQKENI. The trim removed 6 bases at V and 9 bases at J, leaving 14 bases unmatched. CDR3 sequence (DNA): TGTGCCAGCTCCCGGGGGGACGGACGGAGGTTTGAGCAGTTCTTC. The encoded protein is CASSRGDGRRFEQFF.

The table lists this clonotype with many counts. This sequence joins TRBV7-9 and TRBJ2-1; D is unresolved. CDR1 is SEHNR and CDR2 is FQNEAQ in the germline V gene (reference sequence). Trimming shortened V by 5 bases and J by 8 bases, and 22 bases separated the two germline ends. The CDR3 covers 16 residues. CDR3 region: CASSKAEASLWDEQFF. CDR3 DNA sequence: TGTGCCAGCAGCAAGGCCGAGGCCAGCCTTTGGGATGAGCAGTTCTTC. The whole variable domain, filled in from reference TRBV7-9 and TRBJ2-1, reads DTGVSQNPRHKITKRGQNVTFRCDPISEHNRLYWYRQTLGQGPEFLTYFQNEAQLEKSRLLSDRFSAERPKGSFSTLEIQRTEQGDSAMYLCASSKAEASLWDEQFFGPGTRLTVL.

There are many counts of this clonotype. The genes are TRBV5-6 and TRBJ2-2; D possibly corresponds to TRBD2 (6 bases). Trimming removed 4 bases at V and 4 bases at J, with 17 bases between. CDR1 is SGHDT and CDR2 is YYEEEE in the germline V gene. This CDR3 is 16 amino acids long. CDR3 protein: CASSPGPGLATGELFF. CDR3 DNA sequence: TGTGCCAGCAGCCCGGGGCCGGGACTGGCCACCGGGGAGCTGTTTTTT.

In this sample, this clonotype turned up many times. The rearrangement links TRBV12-3 or TRBV12-4 to TRBJ1-5; D is ambiguous. V was cut by 3 bases and J by 6 bases, with 12 bases left in between. The length of the CDR3 is 14 residues. The CDR3 bases are TGTGCCAGCAGTTTCCAGAGGGTTAGTCAGCCCCAGCATTTT. It specifies CASSFQRVSQPQHF.

This clonotype was picked up a small number of times. V usage is TRBV29-1 and J usage is TRBJ2-7; 7 bases are a match to TRBD2. This CDR3 comprises 16 residues. Losses at the gene ends were 6 bases for V and 0 bases for J; bases not matched to a gene: 14. From germline, CDR1 is SQVTM and CDR2 ANQGSEA. The CDR3 nucleotides are TGCAGCGTAGTTGGGGTTCCCCGCGGGAGCTCCTACGAGCAGTACTTC. Protein: CSVVGVPRGSSYEQYF.

The table lists this clonotype with a few counts. The chain employs TRBV13 and TRBJ2-5; 7 bases line up with TRBD2. After removal of 5 bases from V and 3 bases from J, the junction contained 6 bases not matched to a gene. This CDR3 comprises 14 residues. Germline V gene data show CDR1 as PRHDT and CDR2 as FYEKMQ (reference sequence). CDR3: CASSLRGGKETQYF. CDR3 bases: TGTGCCAGCAGCCTCCGGGGAGGGAAAGAGACCCAGTACTTC.

The V and J genes are TRBV30 and TRBJ2-6; D gene uncertain. The V and J ends lost 3 bases and 0 bases respectively, with 6 bases between them. The CDR3 consists of 14 residues. Germline V gene data show CDR1 as GTSNPN and CDR2 as SVGIG (reference sequence). The CDR3 DNA sequence: TGTGCCTGGAGGCTTACCTCTGGGGCCAACGTCCTGACTTTC. As protein: CAWRLTSGANVLTF.